This TCR beta chain was sequenced in a study of identical twins. TCRdb used MiXCR to reprocess the 5' RACE reads, holding one entry per CDR3 protein. The sample consists of about 220,000 distinct CDR3 sequences, around 9.6% of them appearing once. Study-level results: It was cross-sectional statistical analysis, not following the same donors, that the conclusions relied on.

This CDR3 is 13 amino acids long. V lost 2 bases and J 7 bases, leaving 9 bases between the germline ends. Germline loops: CDR1 SGHRS, CDR2 YFSETQ. This clonotype has ten or more counts. What it recognizes is unknown. The sequenced sample was memory (CD45RO+) T cells sorted from blood. This TCR was sampled from a woman aged 18-29 years in good health. The chain combines TRBV5-1 with TRBJ2-2, with D possibly being TRBD1 or TRBD2 (5 bases each). The CDR3 loop is CASSLGDVGELFF. The CDR3 bases are TGCGCCAGCAGCTTAGGGGACGTCGGGGAGCTGTTTTTT.